This T cell receptor (beta chain) was sequenced during a study of beta chain features in type 1 diabetes (dated by TCRdb to about 2018). Looking at the study overall: Patients and healthy donors did not differ in mean age, gender distribution, total cell number or subset yield. Across all samples, 107,917,701 sorted cells were examined, and cell number per subset correlated strongly with RNA yield. The study compared TCRB repertoires of sorted circulating CD4+ T cell subsets between recently diagnosed type 1 diabetes patients and matched healthy donors. Naive and central memory subsets were obtained from all 28 donors, but regulatory and stem cell-like memory subsets were isolated from only 8 patients and roughly 8 healthy donors. Study-wide findings and limitations: Naive, central memory and regulatory TCRB repertoires appeared to be more similar among patients than among healthy donors. PCR might favor shorter templates, but patient and control samples were amplified and corrected together, so any skew would affect both groups equally. Because small numbers of individuals were included in the HLA sub-analyses, any influence of HLA type on TCRB rearrangement was left unresolved. Because cDNA was sequenced instead of genomic DNA, highly expressing activated cells could be over-represented, though the groups showed no difference in activation or CD3 levels. Type 1 diabetes patients showed a moderate but significant shortening of TCRB CDR3 length in all four CD4+ subsets. At VDJ recombination sites, type 1 diabetes patients had fewer insertions and more deleted nucleotides, which implies abnormalities in thymic rearrangement.

Each donor gave one peripheral blood draw, averaging approximately 110 mL, which was collected into heparinised tubes. A BD FACSAria II and a panel including CD45RO, CCR7, CD25, CD127, CD95 and CD27 were used to sort naive, central memory, regulatory and stem cell-like memory CD4+ T cells. All sorted populations exceeded 95% purity. Right away, PBMCs were isolated by Lymphoprep density gradient centrifugation and were stained directly, with no culture step. So that batch effects would be minimized, each experiment stained and sorted samples in pairs, pairing one healthy donor with one patient. With respect to this clone: The antigen this receptor binds is unknown. Within one base of it there is no much larger clone, and no base qualities were kept.

The High Capacity cDNA Reverse Transcription Kit was used to reverse transcribe all of the isolated RNA, meaning that expressed TCRB transcripts were what got sequenced. Deep immunoSEQ sequencing was performed on naive, central memory and regulatory T cell samples, with an average of roughly 4 million total reads per sample. Sorted cells were lysed in RLT buffer, and RNA was extracted using DNase-treated RNeasy Micro or Mini kits according to cell number. Each cell subset was processed on its own to prevent cross-contamination, while patient and healthy donor samples were processed together. Using the immunoSEQ multiplex PCR, TCRB sequences were amplified from cDNA into 87-bp fragments spanning the CDR3 region. Amplicons were sequenced on the Illumina HiSeq platform. In the original analysis: Synthetic template baselines were used to correct PCR bias computationally, reads within Hamming distance 2 were collapsed, and singletons that could not be merged were discarded. Reads were aligned against IMGT so that V, D and J genes, CDR3 length and insertions or deletions at six rearrangement sites could be assigned. Within each subset, clonotype counts were normalized to sorted cell number, after which true diversity and Gini coefficients were computed with the tcR R package. The overlap coefficient, calculated on TCRB nucleotide sequences, was used to measure repertoire sharing. Out-of-frame TCRB sequences from naive cells were analyzed to stand in for the pre-selection repertoire. TCRdb provides this immuneACCESS table in a form limited to in-frame rearrangements. Some clones are lacking; in checked studies, under half of them reflect an unresolved V gene, and why the rest are absent is not known. D and trimming were read from the DNA, whereas the V and J calls and clone size are those reported in that table. The sample has hundreds of thousands of clones on record, roughly an eighth of them singletons. Jointly, the top ten make up 0.046% of the sample.

Sequencing was done on a sample of naive CD4+ T cells from blood. This specimen's cell subset or site label, per the study, means: true naive CD4+ T cells. This clonotype was obtained from a woman under 30 in good health.

CDR3 reads: CASSSGQRYNEQFF. The DNA sequence is TGCGCCAGCAGCTCTGGACAGAGATACAATGAGCAGTTCTTC. The chain is made from TRBV5-1 and TRBJ2-1; TRBD1 is possibly the D segment (6 matching bases). From cysteine to phenylalanine, the CDR3 is 14 amino acids long. The entry retains the CDR3 DNA only, 42 bases that are in frame from base 1. CDR1 and CDR2, per the germline V gene, are SGHRS and YFSETQ. The V end loses 3 bases and the J end loses 4 bases, and a stretch of 11 bases separates them.